The 25 T cell receptor beta chains below all came from one sample that was sequenced in a study of cytomegalovirus exposure and HLA in healthy donors. Researchers ran the PCR with 60 Vbeta and 13 Jbeta primers. Assay: immunoSEQ multiplex PCR; the TCRdb copy retains only in-frame clones and omits some. The sample lists around 110,000 clones; over 60% were seen once. Sequencing input: PBMCs. The origin of the receptors is a young woman in good health and CMV-seropositive.

The chain employs TRBV5-4 and TRBJ2-1; possibly TRBD1 for D (5 bases). CDR3 length equals 12 residues. V lost 2 bases, J lost 9 bases, and 9 bases lay in between. Germline-derived CDR1 and CDR2 are SGHNT and YYREEE (reference sequence). The CDR3, as DNA: TGTGCCAGCAGCTTAGGACACATTGAGCAGTTCTTC. This codes for CASSLGHIEQFF.

The V call is TRBV18, the J call TRBJ2-5, with TRBD1 matching 7 bases. CDR3 length equals 16 residues. With V trimmed by 8 bases and J by 2 bases, 14 bases remained unmatched. Looked up from germline, CDR1 is KGHSH and CDR2 is LQKENI. The CDR3 sequence: CASTKTGVGAQETQYF. CDR3 bases: TGTGCCAGCACCAAAACAGGGGTAGGGGCTCAAGAGACCCAGTACTTC.

The chain carries TRBV2 and TRBJ1-1; D not resolved. V lost 6 bases and J lost 1, with 12 bases in between. CDR1 SNHLY and CDR2 FYNNEI come from the germline V gene. This CDR3 region has 14 residues. CDR3 in amino acids: CASSDVGRNTEAFF. Written as DNA, the CDR3 is TGTGCCAGCAGCGACGTGGGCAGGAACACTGAAGCTTTCTTT.

This chain joins TRBV6-5 and TRBJ2-3, with 7 bases lining up with TRBD1. The CDR3 has 14 amino acids. V was clipped by 6 bases and J by 3 bases; unmatched bases: 6. Germline V gene lookup returns CDR1 MNHEY and CDR2 SVGAGI. CDR3 nucleotide sequence: TGTGCCAGCAGACGACAGGGTAGTACAGATACGCAGTATTTT. It yields the protein CASRRQGSTDTQYF.

The V and J genes are TRBV2 and TRBJ2-5, with TRBD1 as a possible D gene (8 bases). Germline loops: CDR1 SNHLY, CDR2 FYNNEI. This CDR3 is 15 amino acids long. V lost 4 bases to trimming and J lost 3 bases, with 15 bases between them. CDR3 protein: CASSGEQGGEETQYF. CDR3 nucleotide sequence: TGTGCCAGCAGTGGAGAACAGGGGGGGGAAGAGACCCAGTACTTC. Together with reference TRBV2 and TRBJ2-5, the CDR3 gives the full variable domain: EPEVTQTPSHQVTQMGQEVILRCVPISNHLYFYWYRQILGQKVEFLVSFYNNEISEKSEIFDDQFSVERPDGSNFTLKIRSTKLEDSAMYFCASSGEQGGEETQYFGPGTRLLVL.

This clone showed up just once. The chain carries TRBV10-2 and TRBJ2-7; 7 bases agree with TRBD2. Unmatched junction bases numbered 5, after V lost 6 bases and J lost 0 bases. Per germline, CDR1 WSHSY and CDR2 SAAADI. There are 14 residues in the CDR3. In DNA form, the CDR3 reads TGCGCCAGCAGAAACCAGCGGGACTCCTACGAGCAGTACTTC. This sequence encodes CASRNQRDSYEQYF.

The chain recombines TRBV7-9 with TRBJ2-5, with a tentative D call TRBD2 (6 bases). This CDR3 comprises 15 residues. Germline V gene sequence: CDR1 SEHNR, CDR2 FQNEAQ (reference sequence). V lost 4 bases and J lost 5, with 17 bases in between. The CDR3 DNA reads as TGTGCCAGCAGCTCTCGACTAGTGATGAAGGAGACCCAGTACTTC. This codes for CASSSRLVMKETQYF.

There are a few counts of this clone. The chain joins TRBV5-1 to TRBJ2-6, with 7 positions matching TRBD1. The CDR3 sequence is 14 residues long. The V and J ends lost 9 bases and 2 bases, in that order; junction bases with no gene match: 5. CDR1 is SGHRS, CDR2 YFSETQ, per germline. CDR3 protein: CATDTGAGANVLTF. The CDR3 DNA follows: TGCGCCACCGATACAGGGGCTGGGGCCAACGTCCTGACTTTC.

The chain couples TRBV4-1 to TRBJ2-7, with D perhaps matching TRBD1 (6 bases). This CDR3 region has 16 residues. Trimming took off 1 base at V and 0 bases at J, with 13 bases between the two ends. Germline V CDR1 and CDR2: MGHRA, YSYEKL. The CDR3: CASSQVGDRSSYEQYF. The CDR3 DNA reads as TGCGCCAGCAGCCAAGTAGGAGACAGGAGCTCCTACGAGCAGTACTTC.

Turning to this clone: The junction departs from germline at one end; a sequencing error may be responsible. The CDR3 loop reads CSSSFQQAYEQYF. The CDR3 DNA reads TGTTCCAGCAGCTTTCAACAGGCCTACGAGCAGTACTTC. J is TRBJ2-7 and V is TRBV7-9; D is perhaps TRBD1 (5 bases). The CDR3 extends over 13 amino acids. Germline assignment: CDR1 SEHNR and CDR2 FQNEAQ (reference sequence).

This sequence joins TRBV28 and TRBJ2-5; D remains ambiguous. Germline CDR1 reads MDHEN; CDR2 reads SYDVKM. The CDR3 is 13 residues long. The V end lost 5 bases, the J end lost 4 bases, and 11 bases lay between the germline ends. Written as DNA, the CDR3 is TGTGCCAGCAGTCCCCCGGGTAGAGAGACCCAGTACTTC. Protein sequence: CASSPPGRETQYF.

The chain recombines TRBV4-2 with TRBJ2-5; 14 bases fit TRBD2. Germline-derived CDR1 and CDR2 are LGHNA and YNFKEQ. The CDR3 consists of 17 residues. Trimming removed 0 bases from V and 5 bases from J; junction bases left unmatched: 5. The chain's CDR3 is CASSQEAGLAGEETQYF. The DNA of the CDR3 is TGTGCCAGCAGCCAAGAAGCGGGACTAGCGGGAGAGGAGACCCAGTACTTC.

V gene TRBV6-5 combines with J gene TRBJ1-5; TRBD1 matches 7 bases. Trimming cost V 5 bases and J 3 bases; bases outside gene matches: 7. CDR3 length equals 15 residues. Germline V CDR1 and CDR2: MNHEY, SVGAGI. In DNA form, the CDR3 reads TGTGCCAGCAGTGGTGGGGACAGTGCCAATCAGCCCCAGCATTTT. It specifies CASSGGDSANQPQHF.

The V gene is TRBV19, the J gene TRBJ2-1; D possibly corresponds to TRBD2 (6 bases). With 0 bases removed from V and 9 bases from J, the gap between germline ends came to 21 bases. CDR1 is LNHDA and CDR2 is SQIVND in the germline V gene (reference sequence). The CDR3 sequence is 17 residues long. The CDR3 DNA reads TGTGCCAGTAGTATAGAGATTCCGGGACTCCTTATGGGTGAGCAGTTCTTC. Amino acid sequence: CASSIEIPGLLMGEQFF.

In DNA, the CDR3 is TGTGCCAGTAGTGATAGCGGACTCCCGACCTATGGCTACACCTTC. It translates to CASSDSGLPTYGYTF. This sequence joins TRBV19 and TRBJ1-2, with D unresolved. Between the trimmed V and J ends, which lost 5 bases and 4 bases, there was a span of 17 bases. Germline CDR1 is LNHDA and CDR2 is SQIVND (reference sequence). The CDR3 covers 15 residues.

This clone has more than one count but fewer than ten. The V call is TRBV6-5, the J call TRBJ1-1; D remains unclear. CDR1 is MNHEY, CDR2 SVGAGI, per germline. This CDR3 has 13 residues. Trimming stripped 1 base from V and 3 bases from J, with 6 bases between. The CDR3 loop reads CASSYYRDTEAFF. DNA of the CDR3: TGTGCCAGCAGTTACTACCGAGACACTGAAGCTTTCTTT.

The chain couples TRBV5-8 to TRBJ2-1; tentatively, D is TRBD1 (5 bases). V lost 4 bases and J lost 8, with 16 bases in between. Germline loops: CDR1 SGHTS, CDR2 YDEGEE. The CDR3 extends over 14 amino acids. The CDR3 DNA is TGTGCCAGCAGCAGGGCAGGGATTGGCGATGAGCAGTTCTTC. The encoded protein is CASSRAGIGDEQFF.

The chain is built from TRBV5-1 and TRBJ2-3, with 10 bases identical to TRBD2. The V gene's germline CDR1 is SGHRS and CDR2 YFSETQ. V shed 3 bases, J shed 4 bases, and the junction held 11 bases outside the gene matches. This CDR3 has 17 residues. CDR3 DNA sequence: TGCGCCAGCAGCTGGGGGGTAATAGCGGGAGGCCCAGATACGCAGTATTTT. Protein: CASSWGVIAGGPDTQYF.

The J gene is TRBJ2-3, the V gene TRBV10-1; 10 bases align to TRBD2. Germline V gene data show CDR1 as WNHNN and CDR2 as SYGVQD (reference sequence). The CDR3 runs 14 residues. V lost 6 bases and J lost 5; bases outside the gene matches: 5. The CDR3 protein is CASSSGRAIDTQYF. CDR3 sequence (DNA): TGCGCCAGCAGCAGCGGGAGGGCCATAGATACGCAGTATTTT.

The V gene is TRBV7-8, the J gene TRBJ1-1; tentative D call: TRBD1 (5 bases). Trimming stripped 2 bases from V and 2 bases from J, with 15 bases between. Germline V lookup: CDR1 SGHVS, CDR2 FQNEAQ. The CDR3 has 16 residues. The CDR3 sequence is CASSLPDAGYNTEAFF. CDR3 coding DNA: TGTGCCAGCAGCTTACCCGACGCAGGGTACAACACTGAAGCTTTCTTT.

The chain couples TRBV11-3 to TRBJ2-7; 10 bases are a match to TRBD2. The length of the CDR3 is 15 residues. Trimming at V came to 5 bases and at J to 2 bases, leaving 6 bases not matched to a gene. CDR1 is SGHNT and CDR2 is YENEEA in the germline V gene. The CDR3 DNA is TGTGCCAGCAGCCCCGGGACTAGCGAGGCCTACGAGCAGTACTTC. Encoded protein: CASSPGTSEAYEQYF.

J is TRBJ2-3 and V is TRBV7-6; 11 bases are a match to TRBD1. The CDR3 contains 15 residues. V was clipped by 5 bases and J by 4 bases; unmatched bases: 5. The V gene's germline CDR1 is SGHVS and CDR2 FNYEAQ. CDR3 nucleotides: TGTGCCAGCAGCCGGGGACAGGGGGAAGCAGATACGCAGTATTTT. Translation gives CASSRGQGEADTQYF.

The chain couples TRBV30 to TRBJ2-3; no clear D gene. Trimming stripped 4 bases from V and 11 bases from J, with 13 bases between. This CDR3 spans 11 amino acids. Germline CDR1 and CDR2: GTSNPN and SVGIG (reference sequence). CDR3 sequence (DNA): TGTGCCTGGATGGCCCTGGTAAAGCAGTATTTT. Its protein is CAWMALVKQYF.

A note on this clone: At one end, the junction sequence differs from germline, possibly due to a read error. The rearrangement uses TRBV9 and TRBJ1-2, with 7 bases identical to TRBD1. Germline lookup yields CDR1 SGDLS and CDR2 YYNGEE. This CDR3 spans 18 amino acids. The CDR3 nucleotides are TGTGCCATCAGCGTAGGACGACGTCACAGGGGCACCAACTATGGCTACACCTTC. This encodes CAISVGRRHRGTNYGYTF.

This rearrangement joins TRBV4-2 to TRBJ1-4; no firm D call. In germline, CDR1 is LGHNA, CDR2 YNFKEQ. The CDR3 contains 14 residues. Trimming cost V 0 bases and J 3 bases, with 5 bases left between them. CDR3 bases: TGTGCCAGCAGCCAAGATAATTCTAATGAAAAACTGTTTTTT. Protein: CASSQDNSNEKLFF.